The sequence of this T cell receptor (beta chain) was determined in a study of blood T cells in healthy people across ages. A second PCR, run for about 7 to 11 cycles, used a sample-barcoded 5' primer plus a J-beta primer mix. Each cDNA was tagged by a template-switch adaptor containing 12 random nucleotides. TCRdb passed the 5' RACE reads through MiXCR, listing each CDR3 protein once. Among some 1.5 million distinct CDR3 sequences listed, about 30% were seen once. Sequencing used blood. The sequence derives from a woman under 40 in good health.

In DNA, the CDR3 is TGCGCCAGCAGCGTTATGGTGGGCGGCAGTCAGCCCCAGTACTTC. It encodes CASSVMVGGSQPQYF. The chain uses TRBV5-1 and TRBJ2-5; D remains unclear. Looked up from germline, CDR1 is SGHRS and CDR2 is YFSETQ. V lost 4 bases and J lost 9, with 22 bases in between. The CDR3 length is 15 residues.